Shown below are 21 T cell receptor beta chains from a single sample sequenced in a study of tumor and adjacent non-tumor tissue in lung cancer. The library came from three nested PCR rounds adapted from ARM-PCR protocols. TCRdb reprocessed the multiplex PCR reads via MiXCR and lists one record per CDR3 protein. The table has 60,000 to 80,000 distinct CDR3 sequences, around 70% seen once. This sample's RNA came from whole unsorted tissue. Distant lung tissue was collected more than 3 cm away from the tumor edge. The sequenced material came from distant non-tumor lung tissue. The receptor source for this set is a woman aged 45-60 years with non-small cell lung cancer.

This clonotype came up a few times. This rearrangement joins TRBV24-1 to TRBJ2-1, with D unclear. The CDR3 consists of 18 residues. The germline V and J ends were trimmed by 1 base and 1 base, with 16 bases remaining between them. Germline CDR1 and CDR2: KGHDR and SFDVKD. Here the CDR3 DNA reads TGTGCCACCAGTGATTTATCGCCACACGGGCATTCCTACAATGAGCAGTTCTTC. Translated, it gives CATSDLSPHGHSYNEQFF.

This chain uses TRBV7-8 with TRBJ1-3; D ambiguous. The V gene lost 8 bases and the J gene lost 4 bases, with 15 bases spanning the gap. Germline V gene sequence: CDR1 SGHVS, CDR2 FQNEAQ. The CDR3 is 14 amino acids. Written as DNA, the CDR3 is TGTGCCAGCGGCCCCTATAGATCAGGAAACACCATATATTTT. It yields the protein CASGPYRSGNTIYF. Full variable domain (outside the CDR3, taken from reference TRBV7-8 and TRBJ1-3): GAGVSQSPRYKVAKRGQDVALRCDPISGHVSLFWYQQALGQGPEFLTYFQNEAQLDKSGLPSDRFFAERPEGSVSTLKIQRTQQEDSAVYLCASGPYRSGNTIYFGEGSWLTVV.

This clonotype was seen many times. This chain links TRBV4-1 with TRBJ2-3; 8 bases align to TRBD2. The CDR3 is made up of 17 amino acids. CDR1 is MGHRA, CDR2 YSYEKL, per germline. V gave up 0 bases and J gave up 6 bases; unmatched junction bases: 11. CDR3 sequence reads: CASSQDGWSGSLDTQYF. Written as DNA, the CDR3 is TGCGCCAGCAGCCAAGATGGGTGGAGCGGGAGCCTCGATACGCAGTATTTT.

Comment on this clonotype: A read error is likely, as this CDR3 ends without the conserved phenylalanine or tryptophan. The DNA is omitted, as the CDR3 cannot be located on it reliably, and the CDR3 follows TCRdb's listing. The chain couples TRBV6-5 to TRBJ2-2; TRBD1, the table's D call, lacks a check against the DNA. Counting both end residues, the CDR3 totals 17 amino acids. In germline, CDR1 is MNHEY, CDR2 SVGAGI. This chain's CDR3 is CASRTRLGTENTGELLY.

Details on this clonotype: The junction and the germline gene differ at one end; a read error may be behind it. The V gene is TRBV11-2, the J gene TRBJ1-1; D gene uncertain. The length of the CDR3 is 14 residues. Germline values: CDR1 SGHAT, CDR2 FQNNGV. CDR3 protein: CTSSFAGKNTDAFF. The CDR3 DNA follows: TGTACCAGCAGCTTCGCGGGAAAGAATACTGACGCTTTCTTT. Full variable domain (remainder filled in from reference TRBV11-2 and TRBJ1-1): EAGVAQSPRYKIIEKRQSVAFWCNPISGHATLYWYQQILGQGPKLLIQFQNNGVVDDSQLPKDRFSAERLKGVDSTLKIQPAKLEDSAVYLCTSSFAGKNTDAFFGQGTRLTVV.

About this clonotype itself: One junction end does not reproduce the germline sequence, and a read error may be involved. The chain joins TRBV20-1 to TRBJ2-5, with D possibly being TRBD2 (5 bases). Germline V gene data show CDR1 as DFQATT and CDR2 as SNEGSKA (reference sequence). This CDR3 has 13 amino acids. CDR3 sequence reads: CNARDMRERGQYF. The CDR3 coding sequence is TGCAATGCTAGAGATATGAGGGAAAGAGGCCAATACTTC.

As for this clonotype: It is likely a read error, because the conserved phenylalanine at the end of the CDR3 is missing. The V gene is TRBV29-1, the J gene TRBJ1-3; D is unresolved. CDR1 is SQVTM, CDR2 ANQGSEA, per germline. CDR3 length equals 13 residues. The CDR3 DNA follows: TGCAGCGTCTGGACTGACTCTGTAAACACCATATATCCT. Translation: CSVWTDSVNTIYP.

As to this clonotype: The junction departs from the called germline gene at one end, perhaps through a read error. The V and J genes are TRBV6-5 and TRBJ2-7; either TRBD1 or TRBD2 may supply D (5 bases each). CDR3 size: 15 residues. The germline V gene encodes CDR1 MNHEY and CDR2 SVGAGI. The CDR3 region is CASSYMKGPSYEQYF. The CDR3 nucleotides read TGTGCCAGTAGTTATATGAAGGGACCCTCCTACGAGCAGTACTTC.

To note about this clonotype: A read error may account for a junction end that differs from germline. The chain couples TRBV20-1 to TRBJ2-1; tentative D call: TRBD2 (5 bases). The CDR3 has 11 residues. Germline CDR1 is DFQATT and CDR2 is SNEGSKA (reference sequence). CDR3 DNA: TGCATTACTAGTCTTTTCAATGATCAGTTCTTC. This codes for CITSLFNDQFF.

V usage is TRBV6-9 and J usage is TRBJ2-1; TRBD1 matches at 10 bases. CDR1 and CDR2 from the germline V gene are MNHGY and SVAAGI. The CDR3 length is 14 residues. CDR3 in DNA: TGTGTCACCCTACCGGGACAGGGGATCGATGAGCAGTTCTTC. Translation gives CVTLPGQGIDEQFF.

This clonotype occurred many times. The chain joins TRBV6-5 to TRBJ2-1, with a possible D match to TRBD2 (7 bases). With 5 bases removed from V and 7 bases from J, the gap between germline ends came to 18 bases. This CDR3 comprises 15 residues. CDR1 is MNHEY, CDR2 SVGAGI, per germline. The DNA of the CDR3 is TGTGCCAGCAGTCACGGACTAGGGGGGAGAAATGAGCAGTTCTTC. It translates to CASSHGLGGRNEQFF.

This clonotype was observed a handful of times. A read error may be the cause here, since a much bigger clone is one base away. The V and J genes are TRBV4-2 and TRBJ2-1; the match to TRBD2 covers 8 bases. This CDR3 has 15 residues. Germline CDR1 LGHNA, CDR2 YNFKEQ. V dropped 4 bases and J dropped 7; count of bases not matched to a gene: 9. The CDR3 region has the DNA TGTGCCAGCAGCCCATCTACGGCTAGCGGGAATGAGCAGTTCTTC. The encoded protein is CASSPSTASGNEQFF.

As for this clonotype: Its ends do not fully match the called genes, so a read error is possible. This chain uses TRBV4-1 with TRBJ1-2; possible D gene TRBD1, 5 bases. This CDR3 region has 15 residues. Germline V gene sequence: CDR1 MGHRA, CDR2 YSYEKL. In DNA, the CDR3 is TGCGCCAGCAGCCAAGTGATGTTTCGGGACTATGACTACACCTTT. This gives the protein CASSQVMFRDYDYTF.

A word on this clonotype: At one end, the junction sequence differs from germline, possibly due to a read error. The rearrangement uses TRBV4-2 and TRBJ2-3, with TRBD2 as a possible D gene (5 bases). The germline CDR1 and CDR2 sequences are LGHNA and YNFKEQ. The CDR3 runs 13 residues. In nucleotides, the CDR3 is TGTGCCAGCAGCACGGACTTCACAGATACGCGGTATTTT. Its protein product is CASSTDFTDTRYF.

Remarks on this clonotype: Given the absence of the conserved phenylalanine or tryptophan at the CDR3 end, a read error is likely. The chain employs TRBV11-2 and TRBJ2-3; unclear D gene. V was clipped by 7 bases and J by 0 bases, with 14 bases between them. Germline values: CDR1 SGHAT, CDR2 FQNNGV. The CDR3 runs to 15 residues. In DNA form, the CDR3 reads TGTGCCAGCAACTCCGCTGCGGCTAGCACAGATACGCAGTATTAT. Residues: CASNSAAASTDTQYY.

This clonotype showed up many times. V usage is TRBV6-1 and J usage is TRBJ2-3, with a weak D call TRBD1 (6 bases). Deletions cut 6 bases from V and 0 bases from J, with 16 bases between. The CDR3 loop spans 16 amino acids. CDR1 MNHNS and CDR2 SASEGT come from the germline V gene. As DNA, the CDR3 is TGTGCCAGCAGATCGGGGATAGACAGGAGCACAGATACGCAGTATTTT. Amino acid sequence: CASRSGIDRSTDTQYF.

In its sample, this clonotype was seen many times. J is TRBJ2-2 and V is TRBV6-1; D possibly matches TRBD1 or TRBD2 (5 bases each). With 5 bases removed from V and 5 bases from J, the gap between germline ends came to 9 bases. This CDR3 spans 13 amino acids. Germline lookup yields CDR1 MNHNS and CDR2 SASEGT. The CDR3 loop reads CASSSWGTGELFF. Here the CDR3 DNA reads TGTGCCAGCAGTTCTTGGGGGACCGGGGAGCTGTTTTTT.

Remarks on this clonotype: Its ends do not fully match the called genes, so a read error is possible. The V gene is TRBV11-2, the J gene TRBJ2-7; no clear D. Germline loops: CDR1 SGHAT, CDR2 FQNNGV. The CDR3 has 15 residues. The DNA for the CDR3 is TGTGCAAGCAACTTATCTCCGAGTTCCTCCTACGAGCAGTACTTC. Protein product: CASNLSPSSSYEQYF.

Of note for this clonotype: Its ends do not fully match the called genes, so a read error is possible. This chain connects TRBV20-1 to TRBJ2-2, with TRBD1 matching over 8 bases. Germline values: CDR1 DFQATT, CDR2 SNEGSKA (reference sequence). The CDR3 spans 15 residues. The chain's CDR3 is CNAGDRLINTGELFF. CDR3 DNA: TGCAATGCTGGGGACAGGTTAATAAACACCGGGGAGCTGTTTTTT.

About this clonotype: A much larger clone lies a single base off, so this may be a read error. The rearrangement links TRBV12-3 or TRBV12-4 to TRBJ1-2; no definite D call. This CDR3 contains 14 residues. Trimming cost V 7 bases and J 8 bases, with 20 bases left between them. The CDR3 reads CASTLFGPLRGYTF. CDR3 in DNA: TGTGCCAGCACCCTATTCGGACCACTAAGGGGCTACACCTTC.

With respect to this clonotype: This may arise from a read error, as a much more abundant clone is one base away. CDR3 sequence: CSPRDSERHRETQYF. The CDR3 DNA reads TGCAGTCCTAGAGATTCGGAGAGACACCGAGAGACCCAGTACTTC. V and J are TRBV20-1 and TRBJ2-5; D is unresolved. Germline CDR1 DFQATT, CDR2 SNEGSKA (reference sequence). The CDR3 runs 15 residues.